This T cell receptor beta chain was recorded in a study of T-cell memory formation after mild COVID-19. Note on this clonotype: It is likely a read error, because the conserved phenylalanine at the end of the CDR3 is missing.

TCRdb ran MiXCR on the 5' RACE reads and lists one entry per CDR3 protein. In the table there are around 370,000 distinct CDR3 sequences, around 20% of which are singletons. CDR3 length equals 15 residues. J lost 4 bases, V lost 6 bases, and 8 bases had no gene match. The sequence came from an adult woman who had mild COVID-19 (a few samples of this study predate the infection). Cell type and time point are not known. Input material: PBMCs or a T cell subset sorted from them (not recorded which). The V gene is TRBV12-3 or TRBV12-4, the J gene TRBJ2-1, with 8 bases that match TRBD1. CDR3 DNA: TGTGCCAGCAGCTTCGACAGGGGCGAGTACAATGAGCAGTTCCTC. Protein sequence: CASSFDRGEYNEQFL.